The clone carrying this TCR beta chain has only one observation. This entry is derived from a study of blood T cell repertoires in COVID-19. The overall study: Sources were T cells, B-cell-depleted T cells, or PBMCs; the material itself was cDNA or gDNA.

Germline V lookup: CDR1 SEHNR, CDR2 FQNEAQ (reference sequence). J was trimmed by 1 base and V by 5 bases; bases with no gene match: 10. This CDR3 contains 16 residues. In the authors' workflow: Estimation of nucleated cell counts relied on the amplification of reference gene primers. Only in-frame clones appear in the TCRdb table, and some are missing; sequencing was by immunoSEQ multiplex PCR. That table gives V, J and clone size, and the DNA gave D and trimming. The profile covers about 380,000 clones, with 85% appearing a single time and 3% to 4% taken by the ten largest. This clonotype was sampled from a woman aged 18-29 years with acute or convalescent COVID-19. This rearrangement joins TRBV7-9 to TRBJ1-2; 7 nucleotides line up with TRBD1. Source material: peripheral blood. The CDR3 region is CASSLDRAAVNYGYTF. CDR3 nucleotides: TGTGCCAGCAGCCTCGACAGGGCGGCCGTTAACTATGGCTACACCTTC.